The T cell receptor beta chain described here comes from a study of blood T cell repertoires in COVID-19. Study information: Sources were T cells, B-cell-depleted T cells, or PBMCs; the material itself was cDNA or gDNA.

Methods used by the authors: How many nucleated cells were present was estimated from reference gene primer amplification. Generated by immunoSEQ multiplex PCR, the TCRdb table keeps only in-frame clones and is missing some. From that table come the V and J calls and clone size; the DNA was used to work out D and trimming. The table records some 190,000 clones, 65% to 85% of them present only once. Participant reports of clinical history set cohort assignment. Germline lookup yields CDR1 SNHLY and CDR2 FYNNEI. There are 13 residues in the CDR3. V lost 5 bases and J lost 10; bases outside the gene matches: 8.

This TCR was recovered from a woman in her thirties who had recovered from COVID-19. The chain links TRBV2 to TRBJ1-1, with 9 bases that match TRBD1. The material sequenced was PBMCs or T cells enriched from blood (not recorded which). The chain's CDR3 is CASSRQGVVGAFF. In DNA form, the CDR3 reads TGTGCCAGCAGTCGACAGGGGGTGGTTGGAGCTTTCTTT.